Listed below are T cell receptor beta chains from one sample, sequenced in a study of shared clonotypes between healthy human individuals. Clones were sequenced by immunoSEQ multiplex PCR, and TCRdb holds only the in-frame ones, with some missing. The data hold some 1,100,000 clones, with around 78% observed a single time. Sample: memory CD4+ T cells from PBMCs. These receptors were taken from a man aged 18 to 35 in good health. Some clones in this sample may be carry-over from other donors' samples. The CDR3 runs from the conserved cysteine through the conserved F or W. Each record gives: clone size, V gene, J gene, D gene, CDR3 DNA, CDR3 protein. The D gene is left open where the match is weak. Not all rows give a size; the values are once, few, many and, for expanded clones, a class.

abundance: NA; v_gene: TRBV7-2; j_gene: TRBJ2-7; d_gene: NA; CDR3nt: TGTGCCAGCAACCATAAAACAGCCCTGGGCTCCTACGAGCAGTACTTC; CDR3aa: CASNHKTALGSYEQYF
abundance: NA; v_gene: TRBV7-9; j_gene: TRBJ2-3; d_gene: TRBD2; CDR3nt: TGTGCCAGCAGCATTCGGGGGGCAGATACGCAGTATTTT; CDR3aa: CASSIRGADTQYF
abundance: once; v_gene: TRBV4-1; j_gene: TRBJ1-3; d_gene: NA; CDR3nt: TGCGCCAGCAGCCAAGTGTCCGGAAACACCATATATTTT; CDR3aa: CASSQVSGNTIYF
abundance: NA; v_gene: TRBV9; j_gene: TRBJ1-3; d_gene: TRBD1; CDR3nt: TGTGCCAGCAGCGTGTCCTCGGGACAGCACTCTGGAAACACCATATATTTT; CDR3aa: CASSVSSGQHSGNTIYF
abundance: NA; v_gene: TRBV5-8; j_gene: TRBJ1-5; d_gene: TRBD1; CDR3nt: TGTGCCAGCAGCTGGACAGGGGGCCCAAATCAGCCCCAGCATTTT; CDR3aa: CASSWTGGPNQPQHF
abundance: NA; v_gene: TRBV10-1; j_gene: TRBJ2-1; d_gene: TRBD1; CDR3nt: TGCGCCAGCAGCGAGGGGGCCTACTCCTACAATGAGCAGTTCTTC; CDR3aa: CASSEGAYSYNEQFF
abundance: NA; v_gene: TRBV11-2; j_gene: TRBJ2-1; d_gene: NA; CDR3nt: TGTGCCAGCAGCTTGATGATGTGGGAGCCCCGCAATGAGCAGTTCTTC; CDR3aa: CASSLMMWEPRNEQFF
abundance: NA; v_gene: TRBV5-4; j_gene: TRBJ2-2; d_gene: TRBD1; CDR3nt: TGTGCCAGCAGCCCCCCCGGACAGGGGAACACCGGGGAGCTGTTTTTT; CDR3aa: CASSPPGQGNTGELFF
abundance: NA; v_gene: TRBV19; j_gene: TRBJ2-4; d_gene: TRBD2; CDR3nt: TGTGCCAGTAGTCCACGGACTAGCGGGAGTCAAACCAAAAACATTCAGTACTTC; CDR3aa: CASSPRTSGSQTKNIQYF
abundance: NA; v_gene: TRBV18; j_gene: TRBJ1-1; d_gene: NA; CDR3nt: TGTGCCAGCTCACGGGGGGGGTTTCCGGAAGCTTTCTTT; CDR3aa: CASSRGGFPEAFF
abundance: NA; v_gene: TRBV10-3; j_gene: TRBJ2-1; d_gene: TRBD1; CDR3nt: TGTGCCATCAGTTCGGACAGGGGGGTTAATGAGCAGTTCTTC; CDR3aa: CAISSDRGVNEQFF
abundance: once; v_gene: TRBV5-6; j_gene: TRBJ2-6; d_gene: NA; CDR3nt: TGTGCCAGCAGCTTGCGGGATTCTGGGGCCAACGTCCTGACTTTC; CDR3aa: CASSLRDSGANVLTF
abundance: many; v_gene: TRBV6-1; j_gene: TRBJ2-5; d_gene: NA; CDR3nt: TGTGCCAGCAGTGAGGACAGTGGTCCGGGGACCCAGTACTTC; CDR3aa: CASSEDSGPGTQYF
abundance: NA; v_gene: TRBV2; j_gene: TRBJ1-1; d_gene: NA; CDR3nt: TGTGCCACTTTTGGACAGCCGAACACTGAAGCTTTCTTT; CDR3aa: CATFGQPNTEAFF
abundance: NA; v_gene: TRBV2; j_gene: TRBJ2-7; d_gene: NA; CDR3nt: TGTGCCAGCAGGATACAATCCACAGGGACCTACGAGCAGTACTTC; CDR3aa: CASRIQSTGTYEQYF
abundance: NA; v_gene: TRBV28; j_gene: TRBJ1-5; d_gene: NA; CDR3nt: TGTGCCAGCAGTATTCCCCCCCGGAGCACGCGCAATCAGCCCCAGCATTTT; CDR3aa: CASSIPPRSTRNQPQHF
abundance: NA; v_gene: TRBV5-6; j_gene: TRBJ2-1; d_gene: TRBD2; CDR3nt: TGTGCCAGCAGCTTTGGGGCCACCGGCGGGAGTGGGAATGAGCAGTTCTTC; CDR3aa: CASSFGATGGSGNEQFF
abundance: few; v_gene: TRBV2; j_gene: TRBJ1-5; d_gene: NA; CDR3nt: TGTGCCAGCAGTGCCCTTGGGTATGATCAGCCCCAGCATTTT; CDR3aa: CASSALGYDQPQHF
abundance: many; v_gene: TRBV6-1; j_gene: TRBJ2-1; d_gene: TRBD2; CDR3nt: TGTGCCAGCAGTGGGGGACTACCCACAAGCGGGCAGTTCTTC; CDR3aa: CASSGGLPTSGQFF
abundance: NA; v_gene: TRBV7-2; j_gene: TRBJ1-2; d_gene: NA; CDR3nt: TGTGCCAGCAGCTCCCCGCTGTTAACCTATGGCTACACCTTC; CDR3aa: CASSSPLLTYGYTF
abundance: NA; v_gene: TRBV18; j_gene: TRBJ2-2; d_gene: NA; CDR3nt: TGTGCCAGCTCACCGAGGAGACAGGACCTGAGCACCGGGGAGCTGTTTTTT; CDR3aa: CASSPRRQDLSTGELFF
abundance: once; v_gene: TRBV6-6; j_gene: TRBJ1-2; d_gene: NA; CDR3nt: TGTGCCACCACCGTAGGCGGCGGCTACACCTTC; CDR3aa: CATTVGGGYTF
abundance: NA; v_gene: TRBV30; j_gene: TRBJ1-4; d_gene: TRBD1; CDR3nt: TGTGCCTGGGGAACTCCGGGACAGGTTTACAAACTGTTTTTT; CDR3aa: CAWGTPGQVYKLFF
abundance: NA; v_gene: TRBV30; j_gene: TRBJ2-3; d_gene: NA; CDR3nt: TGTGCCTGGAGAACACTAGGGATCACAGATACGCAGTATTTT; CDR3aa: CAWRTLGITDTQYF
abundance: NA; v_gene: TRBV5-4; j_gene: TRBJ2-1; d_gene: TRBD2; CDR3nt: TGTGCCAGCAGCACACCAGGCAAGCGGGAATCGCGCGATGAGCAGTTCTTC; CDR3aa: CASSTPGKRESRDEQFF
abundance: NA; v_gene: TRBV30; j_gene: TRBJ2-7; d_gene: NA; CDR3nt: TGTGCCTGGAGTGTATTGGCACAGACAGTGACCTTCGAGCAGTACTTC; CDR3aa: CAWSVLAQTVTFEQYF
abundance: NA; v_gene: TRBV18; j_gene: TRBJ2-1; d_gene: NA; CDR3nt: TGTGCCAGCTCACCATTACCCTTCAACAATGAGCAGTTCTTC; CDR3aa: CASSPLPFNNEQFF
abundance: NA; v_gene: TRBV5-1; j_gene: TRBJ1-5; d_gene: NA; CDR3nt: TGCGCCAGCAGCCAAGGGCAGGGTAATAATCAGCCCCAGCATTTT; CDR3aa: CASSQGQGNNQPQHF